The 27 T cell receptor beta chains below come from one sample, sequenced in a study of shared clonotypes between healthy human individuals. Clones were read by immunoSEQ multiplex PCR, and TCRdb kept only the in-frame ones, dropping some. The sample yields around 1,000,000 clones, 77% seen once. Material: memory CD4+ T cells from PBMCs. Subset specified: CD45RA-negative fraction. These receptors were collected from a man aged 18 to 29 in good health. Some clones in this sample may be carry-over from other donors' samples.

In its sample, this clone was seen a few times. V is TRBV28 and J is TRBJ2-7, with D tentatively TRBD1 or TRBD2 (5 bases each). The CDR3 loop spans 14 amino acids. Germline loops: CDR1 MDHEN, CDR2 SYDVKM. The V end lost 2 bases, the J end lost 5 bases, and 13 bases lay between the germline ends. The CDR3, as DNA: TGTGCCAGCAGTTTAGCCGGGGCGCACCACGAGCAGTACTTC. Translation: CASSLAGAHHEQYF.

This chain connects TRBV28 to TRBJ2-7; 14 positions match TRBD2. J gave up 0 bases and V 5 bases, and 9 bases lay outside the gene matches. CDR3 length: 18 residues. Germline V gene sequence: CDR1 MDHEN, CDR2 SYDVKM. CDR3 in DNA: TGTGCCAGCAGTACCCGGGGACTAGCGGGAGAAAACTCCTACGAGCAGTACTTC. This codes for CASSTRGLAGENSYEQYF.

The chain couples TRBV9 to TRBJ2-5; possibly TRBD1 for D (5 bases). V lost 5 bases, J lost 1 base, and 12 bases lay in between. CDR1 and CDR2 (germline): SGDLS, YYNGEE. This CDR3 spans 14 amino acids. This chain's CDR3 is CASSPGLTQETQYF. Written as DNA, the CDR3 is TGTGCCAGCAGTCCAGGGCTGACCCAAGAGACCCAGTACTTC.

This clone was detected a few times. This chain joins TRBV6-6 and TRBJ1-1, with a weak D call TRBD1 (5 bases). Deletions cut 7 bases from V and 1 base from J, with 13 bases between. This CDR3 is 14 amino acids long. Germline CDR1 and CDR2: MNHNY and SVGAGI (reference sequence). The CDR3 sequence is CASTDRRANTEAFF. The CDR3 DNA is TGTGCCAGCACCGACCGCAGGGCGAACACTGAAGCTTTCTTT.

The chain has TRBV7-9 and TRBJ1-5; TRBD1 agrees at 7 bases. Germline V gene lookup returns CDR1 SEHNR and CDR2 FQNEAQ (reference sequence). The CDR3 spans 15 residues. The J segment lost 3 bases and the V segment lost 5 bases, leaving 7 bases of the junction unmatched. The CDR3 protein is CASSPGTVHNQPQHF. CDR3 DNA: TGTGCCAGCAGCCCCGGGACAGTCCACAATCAGCCCCAGCATTTT.

The chain carries TRBV28 and TRBJ1-1, with 10 bases fitting TRBD1. CDR3 length: 13 amino acids. The V gene's germline CDR1 is MDHEN and CDR2 SYDVKM. V lost 9 bases and J lost 3; bases outside the gene matches: 4. The CDR3 here is CASGTGAYTEAFF. The DNA of the CDR3 is TGTGCCAGTGGGACAGGGGCCTACACTGAAGCTTTCTTT.

This chain connects TRBV28 to TRBJ2-3; 7 nucleotides line up with TRBD2. This CDR3 has 13 amino acids. Looked up from germline, CDR1 is MDHEN and CDR2 is SYDVKM. The CDR3 DNA follows: TGTGCTCATAGCGGGCTTAGCACAGATACGCAGTATTTT. It codes for CAHSGLSTDTQYF.

This chain joins TRBV19 and TRBJ2-5; 10 bases fit TRBD2. V lost 3 bases to trimming and J lost 5 bases; unmatched junction nucleotides: 12. From germline, CDR1 is LNHDA and CDR2 SQIVND (reference sequence). The CDR3 sequence is 17 residues long. The CDR3 nucleotides read TGTGCCAGTAGTATTCAGCTAGCGGGAGTGGGGACGGAGACCCAGTACTTC. This encodes CASSIQLAGVGTETQYF.

J is TRBJ2-2 and V is TRBV19, with 8 bases lining up with TRBD2. With 8 bases clipped from V and 2 bases from J, the junction kept 10 bases outside the gene matches. CDR1 LNHDA and CDR2 SQIVND come from the germline V gene (reference sequence). CDR3 length: 16 residues. CDR3 region: CASLTTGLGNTGELFF. The CDR3 bases are TGTGCCAGTCTTACGACGGGACTAGGCAACACCGGGGAGCTGTTTTTT. Supplemented by reference TRBV19 and TRBJ2-2, the full variable domain reads DGGITQSPKYLFRKEGQNVTLSCEQNLNHDAMYWYRQDPGQGLRLIYYSQIVNDFQKGDIAEGYSVSREKKESFPLTVTSAQKNPTAFYLCASLTTGLGNTGELFFGEGSRLTVL.

This chain links TRBV7-9 with TRBJ1-4; possible D gene TRBD1, 5 bases. CDR1 and CDR2 from the germline V gene are SEHNR and FQNEAQ (reference sequence). This CDR3 contains 15 residues. Trimming stripped 6 bases from V and 5 bases from J, with 16 bases between. The CDR3 DNA reads as TGTGCCAGCAGAAATTCAGGGACCTTAAATGAAAAACTGTTTTTT. Protein: CASRNSGTLNEKLFF.

Comment on this clone: Different DNA sequences within this sample yield the same CDR3. The DNA of the CDR3 is TGTGCCAGCAGTCCCGGGACGGCCGTCTATGGCTACACCTTC. Amino acids: CASSPGTAVYGYTF. This rearrangement joins TRBV6-6 to TRBJ1-2; tentative D call: TRBD1 (5 bases). V was pared by 5 bases and J by 4 bases, with 14 bases between. This CDR3 comprises 14 residues. Germline CDR1 and CDR2: MNHNY and SVGAGI (reference sequence).

This rearrangement joins TRBV7-9 to TRBJ1-3, with a weak D call TRBD1 (5 bases). V lost 8 bases, J lost 2 bases, and 10 bases lay in between. The CDR3 runs 13 residues. Germline V gene lookup returns CDR1 SEHNR and CDR2 FQNEAQ (reference sequence). The CDR3 coding sequence is TGTGCCAGCGACCGAGGGGCTGGAAACACCATATATTTT. As protein: CASDRGAGNTIYF.

This chain uses TRBV6-5 with TRBJ1-3; D is undetermined. V was trimmed by 0 bases and J by 0 bases, leaving 6 bases between them. The CDR3 spans 15 residues. Germline CDR1 MNHEY, CDR2 SVGAGI. CDR3 in amino acids: CASSYSTVSGNTIYF. CDR3 DNA: TGTGCCAGCAGTTACTCGACTGTCTCTGGAAACACCATATATTTT.

As DNA, the CDR3 is TGTGCCAGCAGCCTCTCGCTTAGCGGGAGGGCCGACACCGGGGAGCTGTTTTTT. Translated: CASSLSLSGRADTGELFF. The chain carries TRBV7-3 and TRBJ2-2, with 11 bases lining up with TRBD2. The CDR3 totals 18 residues. V lost 5 bases and J lost 3; bases outside the gene matches: 11. Germline-derived CDR1 and CDR2 are SGHTA and FQGTGA. Based on the CDR3 plus reference TRBV7-3 and TRBJ2-2, the full variable domain is GAGVSQTPSNKVTEKGKYVELRCDPISGHTALYWYRQSLGQGPEFLIYFQGTGAADDSGLPNDRFFAVRPEGSVSTLKIQRTERGDSAVYLCASSLSLSGRADTGELFFGEGSRLTVL.

This clone was picked up a small number of times. The CDR3: CAWSVRTSGKPYEQYF. The DNA for the CDR3 is TGTGCCTGGAGTGTACGGACTAGCGGGAAACCCTACGAGCAGTACTTC. V usage is TRBV30 and J usage is TRBJ2-7; 12 nucleotides agree with TRBD2. The CDR3 runs to 16 residues. The germline V gene encodes CDR1 GTSNPN and CDR2 SVGIG (reference sequence). The junction had 5 bases not matched to a gene; V was cut back by 0 bases and J by 2 bases.

In this sample, this clone turned up a few times. This chain joins TRBV6-1 and TRBJ1-5; 7 bases fit TRBD1. Per germline, CDR1 MNHNS and CDR2 SASEGT. The CDR3 consists of 14 residues. With V trimmed by 7 bases and J by 3 bases, 6 bases remained unmatched. In DNA form, the CDR3 reads TGTGCCAGCACGAAGGGGACAGCCAATCAGCCCCAGCATTTT. It translates to CASTKGTANQPQHF.

The V gene is TRBV28, the J gene TRBJ2-5; possible D gene TRBD2, 6 bases. Trimming stripped 6 bases from V and 11 bases from J, with 22 bases between. The CDR3 covers 14 residues. Per germline, CDR1 MDHEN and CDR2 SYDVKM. The CDR3 nucleotides read TGTGCCAGCAGCCCAATCCTCCTAGCGAAGGAGCAGTACTTC. Its protein product is CASSPILLAKEQYF.

CDR3 DNA sequence: TGTGCCACCAGCAGAGACGACAGGTATCAGCCCCAGCATTTT. Protein product: CATSRDDRYQPQHF. The V gene is TRBV15, the J gene TRBJ1-5; TRBD1 is a possible D gene (6 bases). Germline V gives CDR1 LNHNV, CDR2 YYDKDF (reference sequence). Trimming removed 0 bases from V and 5 bases from J, with 8 bases in between. The CDR3 contains 14 residues.

The V gene is TRBV6-5, the J gene TRBJ1-2; maybe TRBD1 (5 bases). Trimming took off 7 bases at V and 4 bases at J, with 19 bases between the two ends. Germline CDR1 is MNHEY and CDR2 is SVGAGI. This CDR3 is built from 15 residues. The CDR3 protein is CASKNGAGQGYGYTF. Here the CDR3 DNA reads TGTGCCAGCAAAAACGGGGCAGGGCAGGGCTATGGCTACACCTTC.

The genes are TRBV6-1 and TRBJ2-7; 12 positions agree with TRBD1. The V segment lost 3 bases and the J segment 3 bases; nucleotides outside the gene matches: 3. From germline, CDR1 is MNHNS and CDR2 SASEGT. The CDR3 consists of 15 residues. CDR3 residues: CASSEGTGGFYEQYF. As DNA, the CDR3 is TGTGCCAGCAGTGAGGGGACAGGGGGCTTCTACGAGCAGTACTTC.

The V and J genes are TRBV7-8 and TRBJ1-4, with D possibly TRBD1 on 5 matching bases. This CDR3 is built from 14 residues. The V and J ends lost 10 bases and 5 bases respectively, with 17 bases between them. Germline assignment: CDR1 SGHVS and CDR2 FQNEAQ. CDR3 DNA: TGTGCCACAAACCTTGGGACGAGGAATGAAAAACTGTTTTTT. Translated, it gives CATNLGTRNEKLFF. Based on the CDR3 plus reference TRBV7-8 and TRBJ1-4, the full variable domain is GAGVSQSPRYKVAKRGQDVALRCDPISGHVSLFWYQQALGQGPEFLTYFQNEAQLDKSGLPSDRFFAERPEGSVSTLKIQRTQQEDSAVYLCATNLGTRNEKLFFGSGTQLSVL.

The chain employs TRBV6-1 and TRBJ2-2, with D perhaps TRBD1 (6 bases). Trimming cost V 8 bases and J 1 base, with 11 bases left between them. Germline values: CDR1 MNHNS, CDR2 SASEGT. The CDR3 runs 14 residues. CDR3 nucleotide sequence: TGTGCCAGCGGCCGGGACATGAACACCGGGGAGCTGTTTTTT. This codes for CASGRDMNTGELFF.

This clone showed up just once. This chain links TRBV19 with TRBJ1-4; D unclear. Germline CDR1 and CDR2: LNHDA and SQIVND (reference sequence). With 6 bases removed from V and 0 bases from J, the gap between germline ends came to 14 bases. The CDR3 sequence is 16 residues long. Written as DNA, the CDR3 is TGTGCCAGTAGCGACGGACTGCTTGCAACTAATGAAAAACTGTTTTTT. The encoded protein is CASSDGLLATNEKLFF.

In DNA form, the CDR3 reads TGTGCCAGCGTTCCCGGATCTTTTGGGGAGCAGTACTTC. Translation gives CASVPGSFGEQYF. The chain carries TRBV7-2 and TRBJ2-7; no definite D call. The CDR3 runs 13 residues. Between the trimmed V and J ends, which lost 8 bases and 7 bases, there was a span of 18 bases. Germline lookup yields CDR1 SGHTA and CDR2 FQGNSA.

This clone was counted once. The V gene is TRBV29-1, the J gene TRBJ2-5, with 11 bases identical to TRBD2. Per germline, CDR1 SQVTM and CDR2 ANQGSEA. The CDR3 has 13 residues. V was pared by 7 bases and J by 4 bases, with 5 bases of the junction left unmatched. CDR3 protein: CSASGLAGETQYF. DNA for the CDR3: TGCAGCGCCTCAGGACTAGCGGGAGAGACCCAGTACTTC.

The chain carries TRBV7-2 and TRBJ2-7; 9 bases line up with TRBD1. V gave up 5 bases and J gave up 3 bases; unmatched junction bases: 8. The CDR3 runs 15 residues. Germline loops: CDR1 SGHTA, CDR2 FQGNSA. CDR3 region: CASSQNRGQNYEQYF. Written as DNA, the CDR3 is TGTGCCAGCAGCCAAAACAGGGGGCAGAACTACGAGCAGTACTTC.

This sequence joins TRBV28 and TRBJ1-5; D not certain. V gave up 3 bases and J gave up 3 bases, with 15 bases separating them. The germline gives CDR1 MDHEN, CDR2 SYDVKM. The CDR3 totals 16 residues. CDR3 nucleotides: TGTGCCAGCAGTTTCACCGGGAGTGGGGACAATCAGCCCCAGCATTTT. Translated: CASSFTGSGDNQPQHF.